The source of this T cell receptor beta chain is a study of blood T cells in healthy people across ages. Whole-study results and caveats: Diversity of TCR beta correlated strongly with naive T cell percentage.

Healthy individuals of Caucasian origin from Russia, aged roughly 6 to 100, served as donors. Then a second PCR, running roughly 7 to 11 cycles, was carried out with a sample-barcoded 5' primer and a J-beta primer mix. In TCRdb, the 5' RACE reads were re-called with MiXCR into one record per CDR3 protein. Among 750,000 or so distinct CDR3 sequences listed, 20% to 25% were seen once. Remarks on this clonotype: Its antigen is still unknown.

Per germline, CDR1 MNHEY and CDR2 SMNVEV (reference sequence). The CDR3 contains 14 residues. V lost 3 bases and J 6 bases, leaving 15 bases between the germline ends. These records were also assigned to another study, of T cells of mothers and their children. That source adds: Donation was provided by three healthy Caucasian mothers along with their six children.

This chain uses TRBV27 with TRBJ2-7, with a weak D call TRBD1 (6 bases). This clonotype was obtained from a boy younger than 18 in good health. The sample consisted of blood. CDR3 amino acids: CASSFQDRLGEQYF. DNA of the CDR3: TGTGCCAGCAGTTTCCAGGACAGACTCGGCGAGCAGTACTTC.